The sequence of this T cell receptor beta chain was determined in a study of PD-L1 blockade in urothelial cancer. This CDR3 has 15 residues. With 1 base clipped from V and 5 bases from J, the junction kept 5 bases outside the gene matches. Per the germline V gene, CDR1 is SGHTA and CDR2 is FQGTGA. TCRdb's copy holds only in-frame clones and misses some; the assay was immunoSEQ multiplex PCR. The top ten clones hold roughly 10% of a sample with some 22,000 clones, around 91% of them seen once. Specified time point: peripheral blood 6 weeks after treatment start. The clonotype originates from an older woman with urothelial cancer. This chain joins TRBV7-3 and TRBJ2-5; 9 bases agree with TRBD2. The sample here was PBMCs, taken around atezolizumab (anti-PD-L1) treatment. Here the CDR3 reads CASSLMAGGPETQYF. The CDR3 DNA follows: TGTGCCAGCAGCTTAATGGCGGGGGGGCCGGAGACCCAGTACTTC.